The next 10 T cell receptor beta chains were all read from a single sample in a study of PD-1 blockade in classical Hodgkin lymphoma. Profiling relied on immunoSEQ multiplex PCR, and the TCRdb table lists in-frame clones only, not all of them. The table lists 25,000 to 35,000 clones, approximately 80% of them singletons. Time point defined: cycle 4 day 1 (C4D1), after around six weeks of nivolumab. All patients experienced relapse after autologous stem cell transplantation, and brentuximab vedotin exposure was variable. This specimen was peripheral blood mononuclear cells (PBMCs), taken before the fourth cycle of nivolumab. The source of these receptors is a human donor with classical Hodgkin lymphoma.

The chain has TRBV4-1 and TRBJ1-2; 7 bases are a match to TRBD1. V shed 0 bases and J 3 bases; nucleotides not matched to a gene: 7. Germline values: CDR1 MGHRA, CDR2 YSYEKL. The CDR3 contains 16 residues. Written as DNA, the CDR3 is TGCGCCAGCAGCCAAGAATGGGACAGCGATTACTATGGCTACACCTTC. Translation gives CASSQEWDSDYYGYTF.

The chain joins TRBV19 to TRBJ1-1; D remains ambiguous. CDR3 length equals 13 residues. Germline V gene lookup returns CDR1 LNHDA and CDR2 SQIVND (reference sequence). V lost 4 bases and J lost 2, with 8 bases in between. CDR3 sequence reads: CASSKQRNTEAFF. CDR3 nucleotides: TGTGCCAGTAGTAAGCAACGCAACACTGAAGCTTTCTTT.

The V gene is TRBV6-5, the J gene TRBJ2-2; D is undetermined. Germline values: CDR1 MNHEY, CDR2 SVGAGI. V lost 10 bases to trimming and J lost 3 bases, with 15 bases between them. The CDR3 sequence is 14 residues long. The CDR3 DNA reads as TGTGCCACCAAACAGAGGACCGACACCGGGGAGCTGTTTTTT. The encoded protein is CATKQRTDTGELFF.

The CDR3 nucleotides read TGTGCCAGCAACAAGGGAAGAGGGCGCCAGTACTTC. This translates into CASNKGRGRQYF. The chain joins TRBV27 to TRBJ2-4; tentative D call: TRBD2 (5 bases). In germline, CDR1 is MNHEY, CDR2 SMNVEV (reference sequence). Trimming removed 7 bases at V and 13 bases at J, with 17 bases between. The CDR3 is 12 amino acids.

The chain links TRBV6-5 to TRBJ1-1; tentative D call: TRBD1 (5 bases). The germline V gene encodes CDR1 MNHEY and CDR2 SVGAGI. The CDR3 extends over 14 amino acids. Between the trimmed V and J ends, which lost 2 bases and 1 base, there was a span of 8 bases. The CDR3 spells CASSYRDENTEAFF. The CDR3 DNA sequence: TGTGCCAGCAGTTACAGGGACGAGAACACTGAAGCTTTCTTT.

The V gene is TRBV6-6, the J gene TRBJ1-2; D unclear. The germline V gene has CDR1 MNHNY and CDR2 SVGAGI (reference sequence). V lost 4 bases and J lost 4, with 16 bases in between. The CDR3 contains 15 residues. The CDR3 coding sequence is TGTGCCAGCAGTTCCCCGATTCCTTCCAGCTATGGCTACACCTTC. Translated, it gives CASSSPIPSSYGYTF.

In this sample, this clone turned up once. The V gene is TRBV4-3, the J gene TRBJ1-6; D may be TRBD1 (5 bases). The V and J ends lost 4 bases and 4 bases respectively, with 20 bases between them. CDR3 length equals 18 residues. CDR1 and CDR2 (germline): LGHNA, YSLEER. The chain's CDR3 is CASSPSRQIIRYNSPLHF. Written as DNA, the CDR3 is TGCGCCAGCAGCCCCTCACGACAGATAATTCGATATAATTCACCCCTCCACTTT.

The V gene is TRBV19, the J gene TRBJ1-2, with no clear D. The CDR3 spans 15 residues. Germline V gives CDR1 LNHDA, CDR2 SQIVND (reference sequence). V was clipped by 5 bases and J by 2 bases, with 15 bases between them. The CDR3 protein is CASSPLPGVNYGYTF. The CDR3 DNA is TGTGCCAGTAGTCCGCTCCCAGGAGTAAACTATGGCTACACCTTC.

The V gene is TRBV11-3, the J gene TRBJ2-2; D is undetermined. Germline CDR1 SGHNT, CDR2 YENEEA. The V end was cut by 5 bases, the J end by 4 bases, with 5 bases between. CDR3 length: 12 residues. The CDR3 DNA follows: TGTGCCAGCAGCATACCCACCGGGGAGCTGTTTTTT. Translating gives CASSIPTGELFF.

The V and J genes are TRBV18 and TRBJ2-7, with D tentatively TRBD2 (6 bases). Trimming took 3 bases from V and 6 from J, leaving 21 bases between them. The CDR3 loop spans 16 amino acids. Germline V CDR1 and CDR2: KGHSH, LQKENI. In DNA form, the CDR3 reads TGTGCCAGCTCACCCCGACCGGGACTCAACCATGCCGAGCAGTACTTC. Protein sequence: CASSPRPGLNHAEQYF.